This is a list of T cell receptor beta chains from one sample in a study of response to subunit inactivated influenza vaccine. One entry per CDR3 protein results from TCRdb running MiXCR on the RT-PCR reads. The sample carries around 760,000 distinct CDR3 sequences, 14% recorded once. The specimen was PBMCs from blood, collected around 15 days before vaccination. These receptors originate from a man between 50 and 59 years old who received an inactivated influenza vaccine. The CDR3 runs from the conserved cysteine through the conserved F or W. The D gene is left open where the match is weak. Clone size is shown for a subset of rows, as once, few, many or a class of expanded clone.

clone size: NA; J gene: TRBJ2-7; D gene: NA; V gene: TRBV28; CDR3 protein: CASRLGRTYEQYF; CDR3 DNA: TGTGCCAGCAGACTCGGGCGGACCTACGAGCAGTACTTC
clone size: many; J gene: TRBJ2-1; D gene: TRBD2; V gene: TRBV7-3; CDR3 protein: CASSPRSGTYNEQFF; CDR3 DNA: TGTGCCAGCAGCCCTAGGAGCGGGACCTACAATGAGCAGTTCTTC
clone size: NA; J gene: TRBJ2-1; D gene: TRBD2; V gene: TRBV6-4; CDR3 protein: CASSELAGEVNEQFF; CDR3 DNA: TGTGCCAGCAGTGAGCTAGCGGGAGAAGTCAATGAGCAGTTCTTC
clone size: NA; J gene: TRBJ1-5; D gene: NA; V gene: TRBV30; CDR3 protein: CAWSVVGSPNQPQHF; CDR3 DNA: TGTGCCTGGAGTGTAGTCGGCAGCCCAAATCAGCCCCAGCATTTT
clone size: few; J gene: TRBJ1-2; D gene: NA; V gene: TRBV29-1; CDR3 protein: CSVLAGGRGGYTF; CDR3 DNA: TGCAGCGTACTTGCGGGGGGGCGCGGGGGATATACCTTC
clone size: few; J gene: TRBJ2-5; D gene: TRBD1; V gene: TRBV10-3; CDR3 protein: CAISEGGQEETQYF; CDR3 DNA: TGTGCCATCAGTGAGGGGGGACAGGAAGAGACCCAGTACTTC
clone size: many; J gene: TRBJ2-2; D gene: NA; V gene: TRBV5-1; CDR3 protein: CASSLDWGNTGELFF; CDR3 DNA: TGCGCCAGCAGCTTGGACTGGGGGAACACCGGGGAGCTGTTTTTT
clone size: NA; J gene: TRBJ2-7; D gene: TRBD1; V gene: TRBV2; CDR3 protein: CASSPSRGLGHEQYF; CDR3 DNA: TGTGCCAGCAGCCCGAGCAGGGGGCTCGGGCACGAGCAGTACTTC
clone size: NA; J gene: TRBJ2-1; D gene: NA; V gene: TRBV9; CDR3 protein: CASSVADEQFF; CDR3 DNA: TGTGCCAGCAGCGTAGCGGATGAGCAGTTCTTC
clone size: few; J gene: TRBJ2-3; D gene: TRBD2; V gene: TRBV10-3; CDR3 protein: CAISGASGLTDTQYF; CDR3 DNA: TGTGCCATCAGTGGGGCTAGCGGGCTCACAGATACGCAGTATTTT
clone size: NA; J gene: TRBJ2-1; D gene: NA; V gene: TRBV2; CDR3 protein: CASTGTLNNEQFF; CDR3 DNA: TGTGCCAGCACCGGGACCCTGAACAATGAGCAGTTCTTC
clone size: NA; J gene: TRBJ1-4; D gene: NA; V gene: TRBV7-6; CDR3 protein: CASSLANEVTEKLFF; CDR3 DNA: TGTGCCAGCAGCTTAGCGAACGAAGTCACTGAAAAACTGTTTTTT
clone size: few; J gene: TRBJ2-3; D gene: TRBD2; V gene: TRBV24-1; CDR3 protein: CATKLAGGPDTQYF; CDR3 DNA: TGTGCCACCAAACTAGCGGGGGGGCCCGATACGCAGTATTTT
clone size: NA; J gene: TRBJ2-3; D gene: TRBD2; V gene: TRBV20-1; CDR3 protein: CSARDPWGLAVETQYF; CDR3 DNA: TGCAGTGCTAGAGATCCGTGGGGACTAGCGGTCGAAACGCAGTATTTT
clone size: NA; J gene: TRBJ2-7; D gene: NA; V gene: TRBV14; CDR3 protein: CASSQERRTPTYEQYF; CDR3 DNA: TGTGCCAGCAGCCAAGAAAGGAGGACACCTACCTACGAGCAGTACTTC
clone size: few; J gene: TRBJ2-7; D gene: TRBD1; V gene: TRBV29-1; CDR3 protein: CSVEFGGQDFREQYF; CDR3 DNA: TGCAGCGTTGAATTCGGGGGACAGGATTTCCGTGAGCAGTACTTC
clone size: few; J gene: TRBJ2-2; D gene: NA; V gene: TRBV6-2/TRBV6-3; CDR3 protein: CASSLTVGGELFF; CDR3 DNA: TGTGCCAGCAGTCTCACGGTGGGCGGGGAGCTGTTTTTT
clone size: many; J gene: TRBJ2-1; D gene: NA; V gene: TRBV9; CDR3 protein: CASSAAGPSYNEQFF; CDR3 DNA: TGTGCCAGCAGCGCGGCGGGACCATCCTACAATGAGCAGTTCTTC
clone size: few; J gene: TRBJ2-7; D gene: TRBD2; V gene: TRBV6-1; CDR3 protein: CASNPSGSQYEQYF; CDR3 DNA: TGTGCCAGCAATCCCAGCGGGAGTCAATACGAGCAGTACTTC
clone size: many; J gene: TRBJ2-3; D gene: TRBD2; V gene: TRBV7-2; CDR3 protein: CASSRGLAALRDTQYF; CDR3 DNA: TGTGCCAGCAGCAGGGGACTAGCGGCCCTAAGGGATACGCAGTATTTT
clone size: many; J gene: TRBJ1-1; D gene: NA; V gene: TRBV28; CDR3 protein: CASSILGGGGYTEAFF; CDR3 DNA: TGTGCCAGCAGCATCCTAGGGGGGGGCGGTTACACTGAAGCTTTCTTT
clone size: few; J gene: TRBJ2-7; D gene: TRBD2; V gene: TRBV20-1; CDR3 protein: CSARLVAGEQYF; CDR3 DNA: TGCAGTGCTAGATTGGTAGCGGGTGAGCAGTACTTC
clone size: few; J gene: TRBJ2-7; D gene: TRBD1; V gene: TRBV5-6; CDR3 protein: CASSRPRGQGGSYEQYF; CDR3 DNA: TGTGCCAGCAGCCGACCTCGGGGACAGGGGGGATCCTACGAGCAGTACTTC
clone size: many; J gene: TRBJ1-1; D gene: TRBD1; V gene: TRBV5-1; CDR3 protein: CASSQYSASRDRKINTEAFF; CDR3 DNA: TGCGCCAGCAGCCAATACAGCGCCTCTCGGGACAGGAAAATAAACACTGAAGCTTTCTTT
clone size: many; J gene: TRBJ1-1; D gene: NA; V gene: TRBV12-3/TRBV12-4; CDR3 protein: CASMIDTEAFF; CDR3 DNA: TGTGCCAGCATGATTGACACTGAAGCTTTCTTT
clone size: NA; J gene: TRBJ2-3; D gene: NA; V gene: TRBV12-3/TRBV12-4; CDR3 protein: CASSISGTLASTDTQYF; CDR3 DNA: TGTGCCAGCAGCATATCCGGGACACTCGCTAGCACAGATACGCAGTATTTT
clone size: NA; J gene: TRBJ2-1; D gene: NA; V gene: TRBV2; CDR3 protein: CARDGGASSYNEQFF; CDR3 DNA: TGTGCCAGGGACGGAGGGGCCAGCTCCTACAATGAGCAGTTCTTC
clone size: NA; J gene: TRBJ1-5; D gene: TRBD1; V gene: TRBV20-1; CDR3 protein: CSARGTGYQPQHF; CDR3 DNA: TGCAGTGCTAGGGGGACAGGCTATCAGCCCCAGCATTTT
clone size: few; J gene: TRBJ2-3; D gene: TRBD1; V gene: TRBV20-1; CDR3 protein: CSATDRAGTDTQYF; CDR3 DNA: TGCAGTGCTACAGACAGGGCCGGCACAGATACGCAGTATTTT
clone size: NA; J gene: TRBJ2-3; D gene: NA; V gene: TRBV5-1; CDR3 protein: CASRVTGDTDTQYF; CDR3 DNA: TGCGCCAGCAGGGTTACCGGGGACACAGATACGCAGTATTTT
clone size: many; J gene: TRBJ2-7; D gene: NA; V gene: TRBV4-3; CDR3 protein: CASSQDFRDNYEQYF; CDR3 DNA: TGCGCCAGCAGCCAAGACTTCCGGGACAACTACGAGCAGTACTTC
clone size: NA; J gene: TRBJ2-1; D gene: TRBD2; V gene: TRBV7-2; CDR3 protein: CASLPAGDLYNEQFF; CDR3 DNA: TGTGCCAGTCTTCCAGCGGGAGACCTCTACAATGAGCAGTTCTTC
clone size: NA; J gene: TRBJ2-3; D gene: TRBD1; V gene: TRBV7-8; CDR3 protein: CASNGQVTDTQYF; CDR3 DNA: TGTGCCAGCAACGGACAGGTCACAGATACGCAGTATTTT
clone size: few; J gene: TRBJ2-1; D gene: NA; V gene: TRBV18; CDR3 protein: CASSPWSNNEQFF; CDR3 DNA: TGTGCCAGCTCACCGTGGAGTAACAATGAGCAGTTCTTC
clone size: many; J gene: TRBJ2-1; D gene: NA; V gene: TRBV12-3/TRBV12-4; CDR3 protein: CASSPSPNNEQFF; CDR3 DNA: TGTGCCAGCAGCCCTAGCCCAAACAATGAGCAGTTCTTC
clone size: NA; J gene: TRBJ1-2; D gene: NA; V gene: TRBV4-1; CDR3 protein: CASSQGFQNYGYTF; CDR3 DNA: TGCGCCAGCAGCCAAGGGTTCCAGAACTATGGCTACACCTTC
clone size: many; J gene: TRBJ2-2; D gene: NA; V gene: TRBV29-1; CDR3 protein: CSVETGDTNTGELFF; CDR3 DNA: TGCAGCGTTGAAACAGGTGACACGAACACCGGGGAGCTGTTTTTT
clone size: many; J gene: TRBJ2-5; D gene: NA; V gene: TRBV5-1; CDR3 protein: CASSLPGETQYF; CDR3 DNA: TGTGCCAGCAGCCTACCTGGGGAGACCCAGTACTTC
clone size: few; J gene: TRBJ1-3; D gene: NA; V gene: TRBV7-6; CDR3 protein: CASSLETTASPGNTIYF; CDR3 DNA: TGTGCCAGCAGCTTAGAGACGACAGCTAGCCCTGGAAACACCATATATTTT
clone size: NA; J gene: TRBJ2-7; D gene: NA; V gene: TRBV2; CDR3 protein: CASSASESYEQYF; CDR3 DNA: TGTGCCAGCAGTGCCTCCGAATCCTACGAGCAGTACTTC
clone size: few; J gene: TRBJ1-1; D gene: NA; V gene: TRBV18; CDR3 protein: CASSPNRDSVWAFF; CDR3 DNA: TGTGCCAGCTCACCAAACCGCGACAGTGTCTGGGCTTTCTTT
clone size: NA; J gene: TRBJ2-3; D gene: TRBD1; V gene: TRBV4-3; CDR3 protein: CASSQGQGVTDTQYF; CDR3 DNA: TGCGCCAGCAGCCAAGGACAGGGGGTCACAGATACGCAGTATTTT
clone size: few; J gene: TRBJ2-7; D gene: NA; V gene: TRBV20-1; CDR3 protein: CSARVRSYEQYF; CDR3 DNA: TGCAGTGCTAGAGTAAGGTCCTACGAGCAGTACTTC
clone size: NA; J gene: TRBJ1-2; D gene: NA; V gene: TRBV7-9; CDR3 protein: CASEGHNYGYTF; CDR3 DNA: TGTGCCAGCGAGGGCCATAACTATGGCTACACCTTC
clone size: NA; J gene: TRBJ2-5; D gene: NA; V gene: TRBV6-5; CDR3 protein: CASSSRVGGPRYQETQYF; CDR3 DNA: TGTGCCAGCAGTTCCCGAGTGGGGGGCCCCAGGTACCAAGAGACCCAGTACTTC